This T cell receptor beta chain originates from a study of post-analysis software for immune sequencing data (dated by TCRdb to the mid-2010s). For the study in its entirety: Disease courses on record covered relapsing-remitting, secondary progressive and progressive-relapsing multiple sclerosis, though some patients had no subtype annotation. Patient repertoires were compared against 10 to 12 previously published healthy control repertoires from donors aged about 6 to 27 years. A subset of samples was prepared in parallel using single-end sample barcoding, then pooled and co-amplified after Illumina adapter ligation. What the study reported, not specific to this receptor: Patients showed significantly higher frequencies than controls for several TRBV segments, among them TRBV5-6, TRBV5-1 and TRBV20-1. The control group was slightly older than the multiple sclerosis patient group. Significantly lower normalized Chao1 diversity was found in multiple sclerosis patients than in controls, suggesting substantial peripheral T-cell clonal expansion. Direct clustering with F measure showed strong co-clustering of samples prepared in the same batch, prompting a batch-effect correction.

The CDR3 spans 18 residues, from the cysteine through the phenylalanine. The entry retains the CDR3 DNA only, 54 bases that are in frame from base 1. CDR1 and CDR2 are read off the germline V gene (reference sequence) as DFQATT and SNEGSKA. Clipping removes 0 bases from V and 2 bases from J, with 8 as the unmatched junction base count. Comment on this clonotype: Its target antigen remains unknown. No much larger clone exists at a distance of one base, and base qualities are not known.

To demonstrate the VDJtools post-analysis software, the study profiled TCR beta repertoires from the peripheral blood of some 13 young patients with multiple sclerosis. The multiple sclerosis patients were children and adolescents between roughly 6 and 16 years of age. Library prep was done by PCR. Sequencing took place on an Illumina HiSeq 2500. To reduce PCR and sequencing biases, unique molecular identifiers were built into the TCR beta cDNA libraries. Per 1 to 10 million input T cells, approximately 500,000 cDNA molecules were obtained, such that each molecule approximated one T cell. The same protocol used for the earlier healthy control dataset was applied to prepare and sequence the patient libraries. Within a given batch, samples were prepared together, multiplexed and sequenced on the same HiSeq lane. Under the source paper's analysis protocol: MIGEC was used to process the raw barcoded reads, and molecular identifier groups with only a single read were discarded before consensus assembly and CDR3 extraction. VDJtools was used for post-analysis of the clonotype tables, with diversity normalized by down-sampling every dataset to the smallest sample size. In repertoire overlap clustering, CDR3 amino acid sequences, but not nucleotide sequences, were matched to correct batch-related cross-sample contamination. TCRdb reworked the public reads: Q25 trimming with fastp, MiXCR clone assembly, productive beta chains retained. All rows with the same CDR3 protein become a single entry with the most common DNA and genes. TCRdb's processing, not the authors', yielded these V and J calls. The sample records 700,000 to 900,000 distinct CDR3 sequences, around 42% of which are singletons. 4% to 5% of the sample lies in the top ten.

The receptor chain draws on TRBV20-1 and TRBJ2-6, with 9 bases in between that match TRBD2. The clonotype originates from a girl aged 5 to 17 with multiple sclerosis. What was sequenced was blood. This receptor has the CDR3 CSARDGTSTQAGANVLTF. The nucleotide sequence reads TGCAGTGCTAGAGACGGGACTAGCACTCAAGCTGGGGCCAACGTCCTGACTTTC.